The rows below give T cell receptor beta chains drawn from one sample of a study of T cell responses to AZD1222 COVID-19 vaccine. Using immunoSEQ multiplex PCR, the repertoire was profiled, and TCRdb retains in-frame clones only, with some absent. This table holds roughly 100,000 clones, 80% to 90% found once. Sequencing used peripheral blood, obtained on day 0 of AZD1222 vaccination. These receptors were taken from an adult in good health. Each CDR3 is given with its conserved first and last residue. Each record gives: D gene, J gene, clone size, V gene, CDR3 protein, CDR3 DNA. A D gene is named only where the DNA matches it firmly. Clone sizes are given selectively: once, few, many, or a class where the clone is expanded.

>NA|TRBJ1-1|NA|TRBV3-1/TRBV3-2
CASSQWVGGNTEAFF
TGTGCCAGCAGCCAATGGGTGGGCGGGAACACTGAAGCTTTCTTT
>NA|TRBJ2-7|NA|TRBV12-3/TRBV12-4
CASSLRQAYEQYF
TGTGCCAGCAGTTTAAGACAGGCCTACGAGCAGTACTTC
>NA|TRBJ2-2|NA|TRBV2
CASSEGELRGELFF
TGTGCCAGCAGTGAAGGGGAGCTTAGGGGGGAGCTGTTTTTT
>NA|TRBJ1-1|once|TRBV4-2
CASSLNGMNTEAFF
TGTGCCAGCAGTCTAAACGGGATGAACACTGAAGCTTTCTTT
>NA|TRBJ1-5|NA|TRBV27
CASSLSSDSPWSQHF
TGTGCCAGCAGTTTATCCTCCGACAGCCCATGGTCCCAGCATTTT
>TRBD2|TRBJ2-1|NA|TRBV7-6
CASSGPKTAGASSPSYNEQFF
TGTGCCAGCAGCGGCCCCAAAACGGCGGGAGCCTCTTCCCCGAGCTACAATGAGCAGTTCTTC
>TRBD1|TRBJ2-7|NA|TRBV5-1
CASSLGDRGEQYF
TGCGCCAGCAGCTTGGGGGACAGGGGCGAGCAGTACTTC
>NA|TRBJ2-5|NA|TRBV5-1
CASRRTAMQETQYF
TGCGCCAGCAGACGGACGGCCATGCAAGAGACCCAGTACTTC
>NA|TRBJ1-2|NA|TRBV10-2
CASSDEYGYTF
TGCGCCAGCAGTGATGAGTACGGCTACACCTTC
>NA|TRBJ1-6|once|TRBV9
CASSVGLANSPLHF
TGTGCCAGCAGCGTAGGGTTAGCTAATTCACCCCTCCACTTT
>TRBD2|TRBJ2-1|NA|TRBV9
CASSPKGTSGISSYNEQFF
TGTGCCAGCAGCCCCAAGGGGACTAGCGGCATTAGCTCCTACAATGAGCAGTTCTTC
>NA|TRBJ1-1|NA|TRBV28
CASSSGGTEAFF
TGTGCCAGCAGTTCTGGGGGGACTGAAGCTTTCTTT
>NA|TRBJ1-2|NA|TRBV3-1/TRBV3-2
CASSQGGGGIPVSF
TGTGCCAGCAGCCAAGGGGGCGGAGGAATTCCCGTCTCATTC
>TRBD2|TRBJ2-5|NA|TRBV9
CASSVAGLAGGQETQYF
TGTGCCAGCAGCGTAGCGGGACTAGCGGGTGGCCAAGAGACCCAGTACTTC
>TRBD1|TRBJ1-2|once|TRBV9
CASSEVTPTGKLPGYTF
TGTGCCAGCAGCGAAGTAACCCCGACAGGGAAACTTCCAGGCTACACCTTC
>NA|TRBJ2-2|once|TRBV25-1
CASSEYEVPNTGELFF
TGTGCCAGCAGTGAATATGAGGTACCGAACACCGGGGAGCTGTTTTTT
>NA|TRBJ1-1|NA|TRBV18
CASSPITRNTEAFF
TGTGCCAGCTCACCGATAACGAGAAACACTGAAGCTTTCTTT
>NA|TRBJ2-7|NA|TRBV27
CASSFSPYSSYEQYF
TGTGCCAGCAGTTTCTCCCCCTACAGCTCCTACGAGCAGTACTTC
>NA|TRBJ1-3|NA|TRBV6-2/TRBV6-3
CASSYRTASGNTIYF
TGTGCCAGCAGTTACAGGACAGCCTCTGGAAACACCATATATTTT
>NA|TRBJ2-7|once|TRBV19
CASSIFGDSYEQYF
TGTGCCAGTAGTATCTTCGGGGACTCCTACGAGCAGTACTTC
>NA|TRBJ1-1|few|TRBV7-6
CAAGRGMNTEAFF
TGTGCCGCTGGGCGGGGGATGAACACTGAAGCTTTCTTT
>TRBD1|TRBJ1-1|NA|TRBV18
CASSLGTANTEAFF
TGTGCCAGCTCACTCGGGACAGCGAACACTGAAGCTTTCTTT
>NA|TRBJ2-1|few|TRBV18
CASSREAEALNNEQFF
TGTGCCAGCTCACGAGAAGCGGAGGCCTTAAACAATGAGCAGTTCTTC
>NA|TRBJ2-1|NA|TRBV7-2
CASSSLPPGSFYNEQFF
TGTGCCAGCAGCTCCCTCCCGCCAGGTAGTTTCTACAATGAGCAGTTCTTC
>NA|TRBJ1-5|NA|TRBV7-9
CASSLEVSNQPQHF
TGTGCCAGCAGCTTAGAAGTTAGCAATCAGCCCCAGCATTTT
>NA|TRBJ2-4|NA|TRBV29-1
CSVGQNPAKNIQYF
TGCAGCGTTGGCCAGAACCCAGCCAAAAACATTCAGTACTTC
>NA|TRBJ1-1|NA|TRBV12-3/TRBV12-4
CASRPGVAEAFF
TGTGCCAGCAGACCCGGAGTCGCTGAAGCTTTCTTT
>NA|TRBJ1-5|NA|TRBV6-5
CASKQVSNQPQHF
TGTGCCAGCAAACAAGTCAGCAATCAGCCCCAGCATTTT
>TRBD1|TRBJ1-1|NA|TRBV2
CASSRDRDSEAFF
TGTGCCAGCAGCCGGGACAGGGACTCTGAAGCTTTCTTT
>TRBD1|TRBJ2-7|NA|TRBV3-1/TRBV3-2
CASSHNRDSLFF
TGTGCCAGCAGCCACAACCGGGACAGCCTTTTCTTC
>TRBD1|TRBJ1-1|NA|TRBV9
CASSHGTGGGNTEAFF
TGTGCCAGCAGCCACGGGACAGGGGGAGGAAACACTGAAGCTTTCTTT
>NA|TRBJ1-1|NA|TRBV7-2
CASSRREGTEAFF
TGTGCCAGCAGCCGAAGGGAGGGCACTGAAGCTTTCTTT
>NA|TRBJ1-2|NA|TRBV13
CASSLGGSGGDGYTF
TGTGCCAGCAGCTTAGGTGGCAGCGGTGGAGATGGCTACACCTTC
>NA|TRBJ1-2|NA|TRBV6-5
CASSSGPTRNAYTF
TGTGCCAGCAGTTCGGGACCAACTCGCAATGCCTACACCTTC
>NA|TRBJ2-2|NA|TRBV7-9
CASSFLRNTGELFF
TGTGCCAGCAGCTTTTTAAGGAACACCGGGGAGCTGTTTTTT
>TRBD1|TRBJ2-1|NA|TRBV3-1/TRBV3-2
CASSQFSPGQGSGGGWNYNEQFF
TGTGCCAGCAGCCAATTTAGCCCGGGACAGGGGTCTGGGGGAGGGTGGAACTACAATGAGCAGTTCTTC
>NA|TRBJ2-4|NA|TRBV6-4
CASSLRGASGDIQYF
TGTGCCAGCAGCCTACGGGGGGCCTCGGGGGACATTCAGTACTTC
>TRBD1|TRBJ1-4|once|TRBV27
CASSSLGQGKGEKLFF
TGTGCCAGCAGTTCCCTCGGACAGGGGAAAGGGGAAAAACTGTTTTTT
>TRBD1|TRBJ1-2|NA|TRBV9
CASSGGTAGNYGYTF
TGTGCCAGCAGCGGGGGGACAGCCGGGAACTATGGCTACACCTTC
>NA|TRBJ1-2|NA|TRBV4-3
CASSSATGYGGYTF
TGCGCCAGCAGCTCAGCGACAGGTTATGGGGGCTACACCTTC